This record covers a single T cell receptor (beta chain). Assay: immunoSEQ multiplex PCR; the TCRdb copy retains only in-frame clones and omits some. The data show roughly 200,000 clones, roughly three quarters seen once. The entry originates in a study of blood T cell repertoires in COVID-19. Study at large: PBMCs, B-cell-depleted T cells, or T cells were the source of the cDNA or gDNA that made up the material.

Trimming removed 6 bases at V and 4 bases at J, with 13 bases between. This CDR3 region has 13 residues. The V gene's germline CDR1 is ENHRY and CDR2 SYGVKD. What was sequenced was peripheral blood. This chain connects TRBV10-3 to TRBJ2-7, with a weak D call TRBD2 (6 bases). The TCR comes from a woman in her 40s with COVID-19, enrolled during active disease. CDR3 nucleotide sequence: TGTGCCATCAGGGGCGGGACGACTTACGAGCAGTACTTC. Its protein product is CAIRGGTTYEQYF.